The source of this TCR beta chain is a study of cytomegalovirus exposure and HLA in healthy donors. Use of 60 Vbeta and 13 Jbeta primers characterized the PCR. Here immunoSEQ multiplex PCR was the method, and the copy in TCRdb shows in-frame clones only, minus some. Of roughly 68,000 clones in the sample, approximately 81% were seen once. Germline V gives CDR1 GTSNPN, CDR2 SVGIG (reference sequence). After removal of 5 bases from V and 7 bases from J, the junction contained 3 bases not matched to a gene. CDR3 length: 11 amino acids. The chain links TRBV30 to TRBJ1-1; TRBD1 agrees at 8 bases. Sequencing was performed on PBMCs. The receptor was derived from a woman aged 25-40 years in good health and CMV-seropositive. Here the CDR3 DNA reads TGTGCCTGGGCAGGGACAGGTGAAGCTTTCTTT. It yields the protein CAWAGTGEAFF. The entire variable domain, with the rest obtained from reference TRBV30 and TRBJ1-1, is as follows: SQTIHQWPATLVQPVGSPLSLECTVEGTSNPNLYWYRQAAGRGLQLLFYSVGIGQISSEVPQNLSASRPQDRQFILSSKKLLLSDSGFYLCAWAGTGEAFFGQGTRLTVV.